The T cell receptor (beta chain) described here comes from a study of T cells after yellow fever vaccination. The TCR cDNA carried a universal primer site and UMIs from 5'RACE template switching. MiXCR, applied by TCRdb to the 5' RACE reads, yields one record per CDR3 protein. In the table there are around 230,000 distinct CDR3 sequences, 6.7% of which are singletons. The germline gives CDR1 MDHEN, CDR2 SYDVKM. The CDR3 is 12 residues long. V was trimmed by 8 bases and J by 4 bases, leaving 9 bases between them. Points from the study as a whole: Abundant contaminating clonotypes from the bulk population could appear in FACS-sorted repertoires.

This clonotype was seen only a few times. Its antigen is as yet unknown. The chain combines TRBV28 with TRBJ2-1, with D hard to call. The sample in question was CD4+ T cells sorted from PBMCs, obtained on the day of the yellow fever booster vaccination. The receptor was derived from a man under 40 who received the YFV17D yellow fever vaccine. CDR3 DNA sequence: TGTGCCAGCTCAAGGGCGTACAATGAGCAGTTCTTC. Its protein product is CASSRAYNEQFF.